This is a list of T cell receptor beta chains from one sample in a study of T cell responses to AZD1222 COVID-19 vaccine. The method was immunoSEQ multiplex PCR; TCRdb's version includes in-frame clones alone and lacks a portion of them. The sample lists 100,000 to 150,000 clones, over 85% occurring once. The specimen comprised peripheral blood, sampled 28 days after the second AZD1222 dose. The source of these receptors is an adult who received the AZD1222 COVID-19 vaccine. Both conserved end residues are part of each CDR3. Each record gives: J gene, V gene, clone size, D gene, CDR3 DNA, CDR3 protein. The D gene is left open where the match is weak. Rows may omit the clone size; those that give it use once, few, many or a size class.

>TRBJ2-7|TRBV29-1|-|-
TGCAGCGTTGGGTACCCCGAGCAGTACTTC
CSVGYPEQYF
>TRBJ2-1|TRBV20-1|-|-
TGCAGTGCCAACTCGGCAGGAGAGCAGTTCTTC
CSANSAGEQFF
>TRBJ2-3|TRBV27|few|-
TGTGCCAGCAGCGGACAGCTAACAGATACGCAGTATTTT
CASSGQLTDTQYF
>TRBJ1-5|TRBV6-5|-|-
TGTGCCAGCAGGGGGGTCCGGGCCGAGGATCAGCCCCAGCATTTT
CASRGVRAEDQPQHF
>TRBJ2-7|TRBV11-2|-|TRBD1
TGTGCCAGCAGCCGGGACAGGGCCGCGGGCGAGCAGTACTTC
CASSRDRAAGEQYF
>TRBJ1-1|TRBV6-2/TRBV6-3|-|-
TGTGCCAGCAGTTACTCGAATCAGGCGGAAGCTTTCTTT
CASSYSNQAEAFF
>TRBJ1-2|TRBV24-1|-|TRBD1
TGTGCCACCAGTGATGCGGGACAGGGGCATGGCTACACCTTC
CATSDAGQGHGYTF
>TRBJ1-4|TRBV5-1|-|-
TGCGCCAGCAGCTTGTTGGCGGCCGGCGAGGAAAAACTGTTTTTT
CASSLLAAGEEKLFF
>TRBJ1-6|TRBV19|-|-
TGTGCCAGTAGTGCCTCGGGACACCCTAATTCACCCCTCCACTTT
CASSASGHPNSPLHF
>TRBJ2-7|TRBV18|-|TRBD1
TGTGCCAGCTCACCACCAAAACAGGGGGCCTACGAGCAGTACTTC
CASSPPKQGAYEQYF
>TRBJ2-7|TRBV7-2|once|-
TGTGCCAGCAGCCCTGCTAGTAACGAGCAGTACTTC
CASSPASNEQYF
>TRBJ2-7|TRBV2|-|-
TGTGCCAGCAACGGGGTTGGTAGCTACGAGCAGTACTTC
CASNGVGSYEQYF
>TRBJ1-1|TRBV19|-|-
TGTGCCAGTAGTATAGGGGTTGAGGGGCCTGAAGCTTTCTTT
CASSIGVEGPEAFF
>TRBJ1-1|TRBV7-2|-|TRBD1
TGTGCCAGCAGCTTAGCAAGGGGGCTGGGCACTGAAGCTTTCTTT
CASSLARGLGTEAFF
>TRBJ2-3|TRBV10-3|-|-
TGTGCCATCAGTGACGTAGCCACAGATACGCAGTATTTT
CAISDVATDTQYF
>TRBJ2-7|TRBV5-4|-|-
TGTGCCAGCAGCTCGATAACCGGGACGGTCGACTACGAGCAGTACTTC
CASSSITGTVDYEQYF
>TRBJ1-5|TRBV28|once|-
TGTGCCAGCAGTTTTGGGGGATTGGGTCAGCCCCAGCATTTT
CASSFGGLGQPQHF
>TRBJ2-3|TRBV11-3|-|-
TGTGCCAGCAGCTTTGGCGGTAACCTTGGCACAGATACGCAGTATTTT
CASSFGGNLGTDTQYF
>TRBJ1-6|TRBV6-5|-|-
TGTGCCAGCAGTTACGCAGGGTCACCCCTCCACTTT
CASSYAGSPLHF